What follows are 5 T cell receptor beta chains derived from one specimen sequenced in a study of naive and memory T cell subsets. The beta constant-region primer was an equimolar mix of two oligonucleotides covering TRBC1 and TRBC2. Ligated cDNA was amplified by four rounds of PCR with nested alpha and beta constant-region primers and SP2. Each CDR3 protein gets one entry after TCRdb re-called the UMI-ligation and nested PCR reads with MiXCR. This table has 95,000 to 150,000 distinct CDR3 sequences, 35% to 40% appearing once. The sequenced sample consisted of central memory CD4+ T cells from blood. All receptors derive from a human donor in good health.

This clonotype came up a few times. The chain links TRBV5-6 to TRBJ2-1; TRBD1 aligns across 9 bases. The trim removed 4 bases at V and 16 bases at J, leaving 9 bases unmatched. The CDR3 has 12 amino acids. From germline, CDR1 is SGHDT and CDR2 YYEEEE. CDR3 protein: CASSHTPGQGFF. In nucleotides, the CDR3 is TGTGCCAGCAGCCATACTCCGGGACAGGGATTCTTC.

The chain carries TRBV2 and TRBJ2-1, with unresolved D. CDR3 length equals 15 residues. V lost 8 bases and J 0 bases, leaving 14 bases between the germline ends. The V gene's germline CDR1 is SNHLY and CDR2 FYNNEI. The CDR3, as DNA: TGTGCCAGCGGCTTGGCGGCTAGCTCCTACAATGAGCAGTTCTTC. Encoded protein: CASGLAASSYNEQFF.

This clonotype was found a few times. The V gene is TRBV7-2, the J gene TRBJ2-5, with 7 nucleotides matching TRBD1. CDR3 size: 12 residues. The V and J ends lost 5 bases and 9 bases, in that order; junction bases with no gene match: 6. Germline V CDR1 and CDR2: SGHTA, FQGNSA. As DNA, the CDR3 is TGTGCCAGCAGCCGCGCCGACAGGGCCCAGTACTTC. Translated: CASSRADRAQYF.

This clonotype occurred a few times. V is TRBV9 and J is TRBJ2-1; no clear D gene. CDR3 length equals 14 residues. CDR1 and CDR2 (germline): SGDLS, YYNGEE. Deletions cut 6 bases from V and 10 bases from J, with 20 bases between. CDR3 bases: TGTGCCAGCAACTCTGGCGAACGGTTCTCGGAGCAGTTCTTC. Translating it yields CASNSGERFSEQFF.

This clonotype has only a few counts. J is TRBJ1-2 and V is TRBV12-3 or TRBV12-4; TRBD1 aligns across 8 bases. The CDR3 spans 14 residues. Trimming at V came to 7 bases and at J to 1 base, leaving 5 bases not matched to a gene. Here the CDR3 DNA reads TGTGCCAGCAATACAGGGGGTGTTAACTATGGCTACACCTTC. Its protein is CASNTGGVNYGYTF.